The T cell receptor beta chain under discussion was sequenced for a study of Graves' ophthalmopathy and Graves' hyperthyroidism. Study information: Researchers classed hyperthyroidism as stable given no ophthalmopathy within 18 months of follow-up.

CDR3 length equals 15 residues. From germline, CDR1 is DFQATT and CDR2 SNEGSKA (reference sequence). The J segment lost 2 bases and the V segment lost 4 bases, leaving 10 bases of the junction unmatched. The study, taken as a whole, reports: The model's ophthalmopathy progression predictions had roughly 69% sensitivity and roughly 72% specificity. Cross-validated, the 13-signature model showed 87.88%/81.08% sensitivity/specificity, and 80%/75% in the test set.

Beta-chain TCR CDR3 regions were amplified from RNA transcripts. HTBI primers served in a first-round RT-PCR, which a second-round multiplex PCR followed. TCRdb passed the multiplex PCR reads through MiXCR, listing each CDR3 protein once. The table includes over a million distinct CDR3 sequences, about 40% detected once. Worth noting for this clonotype: What it binds is not known.

The sequence came from an adult man with Graves' hyperthyroidism. The rearrangement links TRBV20-1 to TRBJ2-7; 8 nucleotides line up with TRBD1. Sequencing was carried out using peripheral blood or thyroid tissue (not recorded which). The CDR3 nucleotides read TGCAGTGCTACCAACTACGGGACAGGCACCTACGAGCAGTACTTC. It is translated as CSATNYGTGTYEQYF.